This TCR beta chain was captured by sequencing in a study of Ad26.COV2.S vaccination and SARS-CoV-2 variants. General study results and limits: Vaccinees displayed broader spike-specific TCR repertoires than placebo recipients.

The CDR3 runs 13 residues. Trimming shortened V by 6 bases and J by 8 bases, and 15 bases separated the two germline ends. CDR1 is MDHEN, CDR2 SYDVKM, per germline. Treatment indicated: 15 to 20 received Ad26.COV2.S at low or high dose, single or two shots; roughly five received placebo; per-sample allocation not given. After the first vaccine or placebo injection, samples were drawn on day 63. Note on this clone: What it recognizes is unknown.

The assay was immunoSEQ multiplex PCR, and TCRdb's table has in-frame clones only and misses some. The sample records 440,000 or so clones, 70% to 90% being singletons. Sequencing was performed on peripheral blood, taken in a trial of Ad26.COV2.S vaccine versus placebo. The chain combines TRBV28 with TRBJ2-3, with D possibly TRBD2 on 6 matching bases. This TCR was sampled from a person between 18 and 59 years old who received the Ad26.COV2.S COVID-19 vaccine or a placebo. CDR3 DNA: TGTGCCAGCAGCCGGGAGAGGTTGGGTACGCAGTATTTT. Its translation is CASSRERLGTQYF.